This T cell receptor beta chain stems from a study of T cells after posttransplantation cyclophosphamide. CDR1 and CDR2 (germline): MNHNY, SVGAGI (reference sequence). The CDR3 is 15 amino acids. Trimming took 0 bases from V and 9 from J, leaving 17 bases between them. This clone has a count of ten or more. Cyclophosphamide on days +3 and +4 followed busulfan-fludarabine conditioning and a marrow graft. Some clones are missing from TCRdb's copy, which holds only in-frame ones; the method was immunoSEQ multiplex PCR. The data list approximately 3,200 clones, none observed once; about 14% falls to the top ten.

Sequences were derived from PBMCs, sampled after allogeneic stem cell transplant with posttransplant cyclophosphamide. V gene TRBV6-6 combines with J gene TRBJ1-2, with D possibly TRBD1 on 6 matching bases. This sequence originates from a female patient between 55 and 75 years old who received an allogeneic stem cell transplant from a related donor and was CMV-positive. Some T cells may be transferred from the graft donor. The chain's CDR3 is CASSYSGGAPGSYTF. DNA of the CDR3: TGTGCCAGCAGTTACTCTGGGGGCGCCCCAGGGAGCTACACCTTC.